These T cell receptor beta chains were read from a single sample in a study of human versus mouse CDR3 diversity and MHC coevolution. Assay used: immunoSEQ multiplex PCR; TCRdb lists only in-frame clones, some missing. Among fewer than 80,000 clones listed, about 90% were seen once. Sample: naive CD4+ T cells from blood. These receptors were taken from a person aged 30-69 years in good health. The CDR3 runs from the conserved cysteine through the conserved F or W. A D gene is named only where the DNA matches it firmly. Not every row has a clone size; where given, it reads once, few, many or a size class.

CDR3: CASSLGQGRYEQYF; DNA: TGTGCCAGCAGCTTGGGACAGGGGCGGTACGAGCAGTACTTC; J: TRBJ2-7; D: TRBD1; V: TRBV7-7; size: NA
CDR3: CASSIPLRQDEQYF; DNA: TGTGCCAGTAGTATTCCCCTTAGACAGGACGAGCAGTACTTC; J: TRBJ2-7; D: NA; V: TRBV19; size: NA
CDR3: CASSQDRGAGRLNEQYF; DNA: TGCGCCAGCAGCCAAGATCGGGGGGCAGGGAGGCTCAACGAGCAGTACTTC; J: TRBJ2-7; D: NA; V: TRBV4-1; size: NA
CDR3: CAWRGSPGQSSYNEQFF; DNA: TGTGCCTGGAGGGGTTCTCCGGGACAGAGCTCCTACAATGAGCAGTTCTTC; J: TRBJ2-1; D: TRBD1; V: TRBV30; size: NA
CDR3: CASSLGRDYGYTF; DNA: TGTGCCAGCAGCTTGGGGAGGGACTATGGCTACACCTTC; J: TRBJ1-2; D: NA; V: TRBV5-5; size: NA
CDR3: CASTPLAGGRNEQFF; DNA: TGCGCCAGCACCCCGTTAGCGGGGGGCCGGAATGAGCAGTTCTTC; J: TRBJ2-1; D: TRBD2; V: TRBV5-1; size: NA
CDR3: CASSSGQHEYEQYF; DNA: TGTGCCAGCTCATCGGGACAGCACGAGTACGAGCAGTACTTC; J: TRBJ2-7; D: TRBD1; V: TRBV18; size: NA
CDR3: CASSPDSHNEQFF; DNA: TGCGCCAGCAGCCCAGACTCCCACAATGAGCAGTTCTTC; J: TRBJ2-1; D: NA; V: TRBV5-1; size: NA
CDR3: CAISGDRAGNTEAFF; DNA: TGTGCCATCAGTGGTGACAGGGCGGGGAACACTGAAGCTTTCTTT; J: TRBJ1-1; D: TRBD1; V: TRBV10-3; size: few
CDR3: CASGRGAVKTQYF; DNA: TGTGCCAGTGGGCGGGGGGCCGTGAAGACCCAGTACTTC; J: TRBJ2-5; D: TRBD2; V: TRBV28; size: NA
CDR3: CASSRNGGSGEKLFF; DNA: TGTGCCAGCAGCAGGAACGGGGGAAGCGGTGAAAAACTGTTTTTT; J: TRBJ1-4; D: NA; V: TRBV9; size: NA
CDR3: CASSLLGTDTQYF; DNA: TGTGCCAGCAGCCTACTGGGCACAGATACGCAGTATTTT; J: TRBJ2-3; D: NA; V: TRBV5-4; size: NA
CDR3: CASSPWGTVNQPQHF; DNA: TGTGCCAGCAGCCCCTGGGGGACAGTCAATCAGCCCCAGCATTTT; J: TRBJ1-5; D: TRBD1; V: TRBV9; size: NA
CDR3: CASSLAPGTGKDGSYNSPLHF; DNA: TGTGCCAGCAGCTTAGCGCCCGGGACAGGGAAAGATGGGTCCTATAATTCACCCCTCCACTTT; J: TRBJ1-6; D: TRBD1; V: TRBV7-6; size: NA
CDR3: CASSLRSSGRAGIHEQYF; DNA: TGTGCCAGCAGCTTACGGTCTAGCGGGAGGGCCGGGATCCACGAGCAGTACTTC; J: TRBJ2-7; D: TRBD2; V: TRBV11-1; size: NA
CDR3: CASSDRSGGGYEQYF; DNA: TGTGCCAGCAGCGACCGTAGCGGGGGGGGTTACGAGCAGTACTTC; J: TRBJ2-7; D: TRBD2; V: TRBV9; size: NA
CDR3: CATSRDRGRRADTQYF; DNA: TGTGCCACCAGCAGAGACAGGGGGCGTAGGGCAGATACGCAGTATTTT; J: TRBJ2-3; D: TRBD1; V: TRBV15; size: NA
CDR3: CASRLAGGNEQFF; DNA: TGTGCCAGTAGGCTAGCGGGGGGCAATGAGCAGTTCTTC; J: TRBJ2-1; D: TRBD2; V: TRBV11-2; size: NA
CDR3: CASSPTQGSYVEKLFF; DNA: TGCGCCAGCAGCCCCACACAGGGTTCTTACGTCGAAAAACTGTTTTTT; J: TRBJ1-4; D: NA; V: TRBV10-2; size: few
CDR3: CASSKLSAGRTGELFF; DNA: TGTGCCAGTAGTAAGTTGAGTGCAGGGCGGACCGGGGAGCTGTTTTTT; J: TRBJ2-2; D: NA; V: TRBV19; size: NA
CDR3: CAWSVGTGFYEQYF; DNA: TGTGCCTGGAGTGTAGGGACAGGTTTCTACGAGCAGTACTTC; J: TRBJ2-7; D: TRBD1; V: TRBV30; size: once
CDR3: CASSVGGKETQYF; DNA: TGCGCCAGCAGTGTTGGAGGGAAAGAGACCCAGTACTTC; J: TRBJ2-5; D: NA; V: TRBV10-2; size: NA
CDR3: CASRGQGSNQPQHF; DNA: TGTGCCAGCAGGGGACAGGGTAGCAATCAGCCCCAGCATTTT; J: TRBJ1-5; D: TRBD1; V: TRBV2; size: NA
CDR3: CASSLSGGYEQYF; DNA: TGTGCCAGCAGTCTTAGCGGGGGCTACGAGCAGTACTTC; J: TRBJ2-7; D: TRBD2; V: TRBV6-5; size: few
CDR3: CAIRQGVGTEAFF; DNA: TGTGCCATCAGACAGGGTGTGGGCACTGAAGCTTTCTTT; J: TRBJ1-1; D: NA; V: TRBV10-3; size: few
CDR3: CASRQDRGLTGELFF; DNA: TGCGCCAGCAGGCAAGACAGGGGGCTAACCGGGGAGCTGTTTTTT; J: TRBJ2-2; D: TRBD1; V: TRBV4-1; size: NA
CDR3: CASSQRQGVANYGYTF; DNA: TGCGCCAGCAGCCAGAGGCAGGGGGTAGCTAACTATGGCTACACCTTC; J: TRBJ1-2; D: TRBD1; V: TRBV5-1; size: NA
CDR3: CASSELADQPQHF; DNA: TGTGCCAGCAGTGAATTGGCGGATCAGCCCCAGCATTTT; J: TRBJ1-5; D: NA; V: TRBV6-1; size: once
CDR3: CASGPRAAFF; DNA: TGTGCCAGCGGGCCGCGAGCGGCGTTTTTT; J: TRBJ1-4; D: NA; V: TRBV28; size: NA